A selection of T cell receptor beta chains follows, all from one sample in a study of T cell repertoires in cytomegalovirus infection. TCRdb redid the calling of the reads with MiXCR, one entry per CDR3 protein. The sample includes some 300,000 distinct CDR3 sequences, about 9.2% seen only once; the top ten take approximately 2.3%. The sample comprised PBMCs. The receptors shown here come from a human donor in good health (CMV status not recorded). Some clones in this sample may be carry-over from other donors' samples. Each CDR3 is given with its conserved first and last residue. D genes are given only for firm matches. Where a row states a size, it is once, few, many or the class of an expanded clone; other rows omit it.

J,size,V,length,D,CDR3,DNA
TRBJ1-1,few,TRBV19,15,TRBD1,CASSTGDLGNTEAFF,TGTGCCAGTAGCACAGGGGATTTGGGAAACACTGAAGCTTTCTTT
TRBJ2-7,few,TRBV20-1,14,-,CSASRGRASYEQYF,TGCAGTGCTAGCAGGGGCCGAGCCTCCTACGAGCAGTACTTC
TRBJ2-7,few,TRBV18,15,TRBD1,CASSAYGTANYEQYF,TGTGCCAGCTCAGCCTATGGGACAGCGAACTACGAGCAGTACTTC
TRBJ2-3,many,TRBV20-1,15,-,CSAREPATNTDTQYF,TGCAGTGCTAGAGAACCAGCGACCAACACAGATACGCAGTATTTT
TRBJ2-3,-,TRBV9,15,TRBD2,CASSVVGGAADTQYF,TGTGCCAGCAGCGTAGTCGGGGGGGCCGCAGATACGCAGTATTTT
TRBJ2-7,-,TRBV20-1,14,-,CSGGRGPMSYEQYF,TGCAGTGGGGGGCGGGGCCCGATGAGCTACGAGCAGTACTTC
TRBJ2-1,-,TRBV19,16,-,CASSIERTRRVDEQFF,TGTGCCAGTAGTATAGAAAGGACACGGCGGGTGGATGAGCAGTTCTTC
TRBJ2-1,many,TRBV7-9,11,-,CASWRDNEQFF,TGTGCCAGCTGGAGGGACAATGAGCAGTTCTTC
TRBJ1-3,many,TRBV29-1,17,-,CSVAGEVGFYSGNTIYF,TGCAGCGTTGCAGGGGAGGTGGGGTTCTACTCTGGAAACACCATATATTTT
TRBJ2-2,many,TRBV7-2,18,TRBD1,CASSLARTGGPNTGELFF,TGTGCCAGCAGCTTAGCGCGGACAGGGGGCCCGAACACCGGGGAGCTGTTTTTT
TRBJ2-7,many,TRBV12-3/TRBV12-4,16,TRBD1,CASSLRGGQGAYEQYF,TGTGCCAGCAGTTTAAGGGGAGGACAGGGGGCCTACGAGCAGTACTTC
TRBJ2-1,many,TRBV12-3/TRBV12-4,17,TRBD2,CASRGLAGGRSYNEQFF,TGTGCCAGCAGGGGACTAGCGGGGGGTCGGTCCTACAATGAGCAGTTCTTC
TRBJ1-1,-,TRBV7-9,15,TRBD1,CASSFYRGLNTEAFF,TGTGCCAGCAGCTTCTACAGGGGCTTGAACACTGAAGCTTTCTTT
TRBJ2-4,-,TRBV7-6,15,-,CVSSSGPLPSNIQYF,TGTGTCAGCAGCTCCGGACCCTTACCAAGCAACATTCAGTACTTC